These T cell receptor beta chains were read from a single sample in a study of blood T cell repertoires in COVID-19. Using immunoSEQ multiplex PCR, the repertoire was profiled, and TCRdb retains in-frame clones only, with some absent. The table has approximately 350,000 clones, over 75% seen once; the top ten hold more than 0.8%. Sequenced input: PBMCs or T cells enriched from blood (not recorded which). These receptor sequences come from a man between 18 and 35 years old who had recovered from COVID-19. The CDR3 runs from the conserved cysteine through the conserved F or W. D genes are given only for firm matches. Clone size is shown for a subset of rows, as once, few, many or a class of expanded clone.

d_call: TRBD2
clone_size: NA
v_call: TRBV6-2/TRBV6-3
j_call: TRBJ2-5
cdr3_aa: CASSLRLASLKETQYF
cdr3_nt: TGTGCCAGCAGCCTTCGACTAGCGAGCCTTAAAGAGACCCAGTACTTC

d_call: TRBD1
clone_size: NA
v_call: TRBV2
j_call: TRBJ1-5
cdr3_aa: CASNGGQGVGQPQHF
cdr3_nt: TGTGCCAGCAATGGGGGACAGGGCGTCGGTCAGCCCCAGCATTTT

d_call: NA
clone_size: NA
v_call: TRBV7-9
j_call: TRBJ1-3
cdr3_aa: CASSLPNRERFRRGNTIYF
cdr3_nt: TGTGCCAGCAGCTTACCAAATCGGGAGAGATTCCGCCGAGGAAACACCATATATTTT

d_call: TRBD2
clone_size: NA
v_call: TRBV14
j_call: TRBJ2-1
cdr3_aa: CASSQLAGKNNEQFF
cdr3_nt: TGTGCCAGCAGCCAACTAGCGGGAAAAAACAATGAGCAGTTCTTC

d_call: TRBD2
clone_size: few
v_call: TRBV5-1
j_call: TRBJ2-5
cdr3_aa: CASSSGLAEETQYF
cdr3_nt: TGCGCCAGCAGCTCTGGACTAGCTGAAGAGACCCAGTACTTC

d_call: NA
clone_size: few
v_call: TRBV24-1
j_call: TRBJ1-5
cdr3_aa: CATSDPNTGGNQPQHF
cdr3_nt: TGTGCCACCAGTGACCCAAATACGGGGGGCAATCAGCCCCAGCATTTT

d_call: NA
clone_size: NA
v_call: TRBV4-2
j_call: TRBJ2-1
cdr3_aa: CASSQGSVPFF
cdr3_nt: TGTGCCAGCAGCCAAGGGTCAGTGCCGTTCTTC

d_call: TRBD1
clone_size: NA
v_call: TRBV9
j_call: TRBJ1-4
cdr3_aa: CASSLTGQGGNEKLFF
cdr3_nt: TGTGCCAGCAGCCTAACAGGACAGGGGGGGAATGAAAAACTGTTTTTT

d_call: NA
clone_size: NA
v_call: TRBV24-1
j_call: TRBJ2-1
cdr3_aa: CATSDSRGRNEQFF
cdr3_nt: TGTGCCACCAGTGATTCGCGAGGGAGGAATGAGCAGTTCTTC

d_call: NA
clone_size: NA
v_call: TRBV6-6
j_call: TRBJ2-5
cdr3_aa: CATGGQETQYF
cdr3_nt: TGTGCCACCGGGGGACAAGAGACCCAGTACTTC

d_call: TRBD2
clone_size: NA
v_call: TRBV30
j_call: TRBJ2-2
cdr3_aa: CAWRPSGSTGELFF
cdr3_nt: TGTGCCTGGAGGCCTAGCGGGAGTACCGGGGAGCTGTTTTTT

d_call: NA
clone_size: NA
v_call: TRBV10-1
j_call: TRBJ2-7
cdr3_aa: CASSFIGGEQYF
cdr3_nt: TGCGCCAGCAGCTTCATCGGAGGGGAGCAGTACTTC

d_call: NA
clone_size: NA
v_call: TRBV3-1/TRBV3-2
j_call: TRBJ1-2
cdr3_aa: CASSLAGPGAYGYTF
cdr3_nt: TGTGCCAGCAGCCTGGCCGGGCCTGGGGCCTATGGCTACACCTTC

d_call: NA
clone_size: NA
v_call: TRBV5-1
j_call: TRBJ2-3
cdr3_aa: CASSTASTDTQYF
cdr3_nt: TGCGCCAGCAGTACAGCTAGCACAGATACGCAGTATTTT

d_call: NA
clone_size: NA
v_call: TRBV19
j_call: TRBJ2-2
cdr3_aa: CASSTSSVGELFF
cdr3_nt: TGTGCCAGTAGTACCTCTAGCGTCGGGGAGCTGTTTTTT

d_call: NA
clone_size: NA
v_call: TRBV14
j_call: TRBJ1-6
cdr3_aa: CASSQDVNRVGSPLHF
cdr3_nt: TGTGCCAGCAGCCAAGATGTCAACAGGGTGGGCTCACCCCTCCACTTT

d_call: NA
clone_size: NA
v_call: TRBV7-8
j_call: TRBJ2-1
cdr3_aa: CASSLVNNEQFF
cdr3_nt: TGTGCCAGCAGCTTAGTAAACAATGAGCAGTTCTTC

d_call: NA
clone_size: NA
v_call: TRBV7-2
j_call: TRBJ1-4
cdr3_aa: CASSLRGNEKLFF
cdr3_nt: TGTGCCAGCAGCTTGCGCGGAAATGAAAAACTGTTTTTT

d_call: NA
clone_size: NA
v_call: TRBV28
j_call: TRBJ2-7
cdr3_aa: CASSLSRDSYEQYF
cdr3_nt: TGTGCCAGCAGTTTATCGCGGGACTCCTACGAGCAGTACTTC

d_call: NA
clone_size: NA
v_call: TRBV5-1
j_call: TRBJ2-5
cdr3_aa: CASKEGWGIETQYF
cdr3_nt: TGCGCCAGCAAAGAAGGCTGGGGCATTGAGACCCAGTACTTC

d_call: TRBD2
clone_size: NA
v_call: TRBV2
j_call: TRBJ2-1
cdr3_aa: CASSGGAGRENNEQFF
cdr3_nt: TGTGCCAGCAGTGGAGGAGCAGGGCGGGAGAACAATGAGCAGTTCTTC